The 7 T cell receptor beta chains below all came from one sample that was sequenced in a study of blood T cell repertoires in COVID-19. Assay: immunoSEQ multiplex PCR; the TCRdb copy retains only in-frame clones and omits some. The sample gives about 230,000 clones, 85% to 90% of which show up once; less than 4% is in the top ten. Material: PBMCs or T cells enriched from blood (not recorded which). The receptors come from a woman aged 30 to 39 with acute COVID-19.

DNA for the CDR3: TGTGCCATCAGTGAGTCGACTAGTACAGAAAGGGCGAACACTGAAGCTTTCTTT. Its protein is CAISESTSTERANTEAFF. The rearrangement uses TRBV10-3 and TRBJ1-1; D is ambiguous. Trimming took off 0 bases at V and 1 base at J, with 18 bases between the two ends. The CDR3 extends over 18 amino acids. The germline gives CDR1 ENHRY, CDR2 SYGVKD.

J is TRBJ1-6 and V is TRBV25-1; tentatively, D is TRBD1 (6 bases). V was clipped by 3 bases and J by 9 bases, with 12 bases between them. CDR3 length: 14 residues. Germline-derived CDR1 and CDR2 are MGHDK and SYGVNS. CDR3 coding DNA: TGTGCCAGCAGTGACTGGACAGAGAGTTCACCCCTCCACTTT. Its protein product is CASSDWTESSPLHF.

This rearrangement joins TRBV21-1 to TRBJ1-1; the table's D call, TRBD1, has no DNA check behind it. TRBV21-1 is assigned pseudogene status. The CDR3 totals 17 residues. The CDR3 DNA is TGTGCCAGCAGCAAAGCCAATCTGACAGGGACCCTAGGCGAAGCTTTCTTT. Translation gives CASSKANLTGTLGEAFF.

The CDR3 DNA follows: TGCGCCAGCAGCCCCGGGACAGGGGGTGAAAAACTGTTTTTT. The encoded protein is CASSPGTGGEKLFF. This chain connects TRBV5-1 to TRBJ1-4; 11 nucleotides match TRBD1. Trimming cost V 4 bases and J 7 bases; bases outside gene matches: 3. This CDR3 has 14 residues. The germline gives CDR1 SGHRS, CDR2 YFSETQ.

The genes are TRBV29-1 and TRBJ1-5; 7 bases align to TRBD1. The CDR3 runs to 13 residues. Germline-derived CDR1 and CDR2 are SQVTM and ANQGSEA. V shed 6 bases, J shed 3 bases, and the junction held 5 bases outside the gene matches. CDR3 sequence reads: CSVRDSFNQPQHF. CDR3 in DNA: TGCAGCGTCCGGGACAGCTTCAATCAGCCCCAGCATTTT.

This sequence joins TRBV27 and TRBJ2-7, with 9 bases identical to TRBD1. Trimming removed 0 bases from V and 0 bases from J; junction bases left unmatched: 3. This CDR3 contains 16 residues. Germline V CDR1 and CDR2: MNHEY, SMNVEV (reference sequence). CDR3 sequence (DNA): TGTGCCAGCAGTTTATCGCTGACAGGGGGCTCCTACGAGCAGTACTTC. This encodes CASSLSLTGGSYEQYF.

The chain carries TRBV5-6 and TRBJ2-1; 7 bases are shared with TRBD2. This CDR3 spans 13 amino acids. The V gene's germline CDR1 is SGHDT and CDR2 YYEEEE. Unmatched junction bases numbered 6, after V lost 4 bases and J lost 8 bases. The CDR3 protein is CASSRAGVDEQFF. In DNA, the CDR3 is TGTGCCAGCAGCCGGGCGGGGGTGGATGAGCAGTTCTTC. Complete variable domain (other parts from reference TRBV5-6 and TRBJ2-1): DAGVTQSPTHLIKTRGQQVTLRCSPKSGHDTVSWYQQALGQGPQFIFQYYEEEERQRGNFPDRFSGHQFPNYSSELNVNALLLGDSALYLCASSRAGVDEQFFGPGTRLTVL.